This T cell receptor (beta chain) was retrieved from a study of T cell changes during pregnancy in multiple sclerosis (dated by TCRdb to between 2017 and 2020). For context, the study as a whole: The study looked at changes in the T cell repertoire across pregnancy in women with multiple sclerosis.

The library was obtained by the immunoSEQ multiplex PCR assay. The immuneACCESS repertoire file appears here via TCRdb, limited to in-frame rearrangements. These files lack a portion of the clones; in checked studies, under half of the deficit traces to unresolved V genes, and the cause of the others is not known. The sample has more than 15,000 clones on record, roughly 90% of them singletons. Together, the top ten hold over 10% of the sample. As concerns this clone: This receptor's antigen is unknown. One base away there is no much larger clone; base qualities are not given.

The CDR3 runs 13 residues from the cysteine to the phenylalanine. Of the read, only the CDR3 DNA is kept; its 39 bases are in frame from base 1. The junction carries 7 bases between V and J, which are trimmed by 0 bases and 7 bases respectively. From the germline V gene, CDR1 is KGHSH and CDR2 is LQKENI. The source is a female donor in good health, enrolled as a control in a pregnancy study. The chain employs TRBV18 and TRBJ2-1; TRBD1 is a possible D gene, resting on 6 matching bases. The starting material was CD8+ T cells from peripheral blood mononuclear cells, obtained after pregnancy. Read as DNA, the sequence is TGTGCCAGCTCACCACCGGGGGCGAATGAGCAGTTCTTC. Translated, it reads CASSPPGANEQFF.